The source of this T cell receptor beta chain is a study of blood T cells in healthy people across ages. Study observations and caveats: Changes in expanded clonotypes were possibly confounded, as the CMV status of donors was unknown.

A second PCR of 7 to 11 cycles used a sample-barcoded 5' primer and a J-beta primer mix. TCRdb reanalysed the 5' RACE reads using MiXCR and keeps one entry per CDR3 protein. The sample has 650,000 to 800,000 distinct CDR3 sequences; roughly 44% are singletons. Trimming left V 6 bases short and J 0 bases short, with 11 bases between. The CDR3 extends over 14 amino acids. Germline lookup yields CDR1 SGHRS and CDR2 YFSETQ. The table lists this clonotype with a few counts. No antigen is known for it. Material for sequencing was blood. The clonotype originates from a man aged 55 to 70 in good health. The chain recombines TRBV5-1 with TRBJ2-3; D remains unclear. The CDR3 sequence is CASTLAASTDTQYF. CDR3 DNA sequence: TGCGCCAGCACCCTTGCGGCCAGCACAGATACGCAGTATTTT.